A selection of T cell receptor beta chains follows, all from one sample in a study of cytomegalovirus exposure and HLA in healthy donors. The repertoire was sequenced with immunoSEQ multiplex PCR; TCRdb's copy has only in-frame clones and lacks some. Of some 190,000 clones detected, over 70% appear once; the ten largest clones hold 1% to 1.5%. Sequenced sample: PBMCs. These receptors were taken from a man aged 25 to 40 in good health and CMV-seronegative. CDR3s include the opening cysteine and the closing phenylalanine or tryptophan.

j_call: TRBJ2-2; v_call: TRBV6-6; cdr3_aa: CASSQGQGKVTGELFF
j_call: TRBJ1-5; v_call: TRBV19; cdr3_aa: CATTSRRDGNQPQHF
j_call: TRBJ1-6; v_call: TRBV2; cdr3_aa: CASKRESSYNSPLHF
j_call: TRBJ1-6; v_call: TRBV6-1; cdr3_aa: CASSRGLSDSPLHF
j_call: TRBJ1-1; v_call: TRBV9; cdr3_aa: CASSGGSTGGSTEAFF
j_call: TRBJ1-4; v_call: TRBV4-3; cdr3_aa: CASSQDGTGTNEKLFF
j_call: TRBJ1-4; v_call: TRBV5-1; cdr3_aa: CASSTGQGHEKLFF
j_call: TRBJ2-7; v_call: TRBV5-1; cdr3_aa: CASSLNPTGPGGSYEQYF
j_call: TRBJ2-1; v_call: TRBV6-5; cdr3_aa: CASSARRVNYNEQFF
j_call: TRBJ1-3; v_call: TRBV2; cdr3_aa: CASSAPYSGNTIYF
j_call: TRBJ2-3; v_call: TRBV11-2; cdr3_aa: CASSLRWRAGTDTQYF
j_call: TRBJ1-3; v_call: TRBV4-1; cdr3_aa: CASSQPGTGFSGNTIYF
j_call: TRBJ2-1; v_call: TRBV10-1; cdr3_aa: CASSAAGGLNEQFF
j_call: TRBJ1-2; v_call: TRBV28; cdr3_aa: CASSLLRTGYGYTF
j_call: TRBJ2-2; v_call: TRBV10-1; cdr3_aa: CASRTGNTGELFF
j_call: TRBJ1-6; v_call: TRBV2; cdr3_aa: CASGRDRGSSPLHF
j_call: TRBJ1-4; v_call: TRBV27; cdr3_aa: CASSTGQGSLEKLFF
j_call: TRBJ2-7; v_call: TRBV6-1; cdr3_aa: CASETEDITYEQYF
j_call: TRBJ1-4; v_call: TRBV5-1; cdr3_aa: CASRADVTNEKLFF
j_call: TRBJ1-2; v_call: TRBV2; cdr3_aa: CASTQTLYGYTF
j_call: TRBJ2-2; v_call: TRBV11-3; cdr3_aa: CASSTRDSGTGELFF
j_call: TRBJ2-3; v_call: TRBV4-2; cdr3_aa: CASSQGVAGGPSTDTQYF
j_call: TRBJ2-5; v_call: TRBV7-2; cdr3_aa: CASSLSVAGGEETQYF